This entry lists 29 T cell receptor beta chains sequenced from one sample in a study of chemoradiotherapy in HPV16-positive cancers. Here immunoSEQ multiplex PCR was the method, and the copy in TCRdb shows in-frame clones only, minus some. The sample includes about 53,000 clones, more than 90% of them seen just once. Source: blood, taken from a patient who underwent chemoradiotherapy. The receptor set was obtained from a human donor with HPV-associated anogenital cancer.

This CDR3 is CASSLEASGGAGETQYF. The CDR3 DNA reads as TGTGCCAGCAGCTTAGAGGCTAGCGGGGGGGCTGGGGAGACCCAGTACTTC. V is TRBV11-2 and J is TRBJ2-5; the match to TRBD2 covers 12 bases. The CDR3 extends over 17 amino acids. V was pared by 0 bases and J by 5 bases, with 7 bases of the junction left unmatched. Germline V lookup: CDR1 SGHAT, CDR2 FQNNGV.

This clone was found once. This chain uses TRBV7-2 with TRBJ1-5; the D is unclear. There are 15 residues in the CDR3. Germline values: CDR1 SGHTA, CDR2 FQGNSA. Trimming took 3 bases from V and 0 from J, leaving 9 bases between them. CDR3 amino acids: CASSFIADSNQPQHF. Here the CDR3 DNA reads TGTGCCAGCAGCTTTATCGCGGATAGCAATCAGCCCCAGCATTTT.

The rearrangement joins TRBV7-2 to TRBJ2-3, with 12 bases identical to TRBD2. J lost 3 bases, V lost 6 bases, and 7 bases had no gene match. Per germline, CDR1 SGHTA and CDR2 FQGNSA. This CDR3 comprises 16 residues. The CDR3 loop is CASSLSGTSGTDTQYF. The CDR3 nucleotides read TGTGCCAGCAGTTTATCCGGGACTAGCGGGACAGATACGCAGTATTTT.

V gene TRBV21-1 combines with J gene TRBJ2-3; the table's D gene call, TRBD2, was not cross checked with the DNA. TRBV21-1 is tagged as a pseudogene. This CDR3 spans 24 amino acids. This CDR3 reads CASSKWGLGRLGTSGRMCTDTQYF. In nucleotides, the CDR3 is TGTGCCAGCAGCAAATGGGGACTAGGCCGTCTGGGGACTAGCGGGAGGATGTGCACAGATACGCAGTATTTT.

J is TRBJ2-5 and V is TRBV5-5; 10 bases line up with TRBD1. The ends lost 4 bases at V and 4 bases at J; junction bases unmatched: 4. The CDR3 is 14 residues long. CDR1 and CDR2 (germline): SGHKS, YYEKEE (reference sequence). CDR3 residues: CASSKGTGVETQYF. Written as DNA, the CDR3 is TGTGCCAGCAGCAAAGGGACAGGGGTAGAGACCCAGTACTTC.

The chain is built from TRBV7-9 and TRBJ2-7, with 8 bases aligning to TRBD2. This CDR3 contains 14 residues. Trimming took 5 bases from V and 3 from J; bases not matched to a gene: 6. The V gene's germline CDR1 is SEHNR and CDR2 FQNEAQ (reference sequence). The CDR3 sequence is CASSVTSGLYEQYF. As DNA, the CDR3 is TGTGCCAGCAGCGTTACTAGCGGACTCTACGAGCAGTACTTC.

This clone has more than one count but fewer than ten. This chain links TRBV6-4 with TRBJ2-2; D uncertain. The CDR3 has 15 residues. With 5 bases removed from V and 6 bases from J, the gap between germline ends came to 16 bases. CDR1 and CDR2 from the germline V gene are MRHNA and SNTAGT. CDR3 DNA: TGTGCCAGCAGTAGTGAAATCGGGTACGCCGGGGAGCTGTTTTTT. The encoded protein is CASSSEIGYAGELFF.

This clone was observed once. This chain joins TRBV19 and TRBJ2-1, with D uncertain. This CDR3 is 14 amino acids long. The ends were cut back, 7 bases at V and 5 bases at J, with 15 bases in the middle. The germline CDR1 and CDR2 sequences are LNHDA and SQIVND (reference sequence). CDR3 amino acids: CASKKITLDNEQFF. CDR3 DNA: TGTGCCAGTAAAAAGATAACCCTAGACAATGAGCAGTTCTTC.

The genes are TRBV9 and TRBJ2-3; no clear D gene. There are 10 residues in the CDR3. The V end lost 3 bases, the J end lost 8 bases, and 4 bases lay between the germline ends. Germline V CDR1 and CDR2: SGDLS, YYNGEE. The CDR3 reads CASSGPTQYF. The CDR3 DNA is TGTGCCAGCAGCGGACCTACGCAGTATTTT.

The rearrangement uses TRBV6-1 and TRBJ2-7; 9 nucleotides align to TRBD1. Trimming removed 8 bases from V and 6 bases from J; junction bases left unmatched: 14. The germline gives CDR1 MNHNS, CDR2 SASEGT. This CDR3 comprises 15 residues. CDR3 region: CASLDWGGQGIEQYF. The CDR3, as DNA: TGTGCCAGCCTGGACTGGGGGGGACAGGGAATCGAGCAGTACTTC.

The chain uses TRBV23-1 and TRBJ1-4, with a weak D call TRBD1 (6 bases). TRBV23-1 has ORF status, its function being uncertain. The CDR3 sequence is 15 residues long. Trimming cost V 2 bases and J 12 bases, with 19 bases left between them. The CDR3, as DNA: TGCGCCAGCAGTCAAGAAAGGCAGGGGAGATCAGAACTGTTTTTT. It encodes CASSQERQGRSELFF.

This chain joins TRBV4-2 and TRBJ1-1, with a weak D call TRBD1 (5 bases). V shed 3 bases and J shed 1 base, with 9 bases lying between them. In germline, CDR1 is LGHNA, CDR2 YNFKEQ. There are 14 residues in the CDR3. The CDR3 sequence is CASSHPGPNTEAFF. The CDR3, as DNA: TGTGCCAGCAGCCACCCGGGACCGAACACTGAAGCTTTCTTT.

The V gene is TRBV4-3, the J gene TRBJ1-2; no clear D gene. The CDR3 has 14 amino acids. Trimming took off 4 bases at V and 3 bases at J, with 12 bases between the two ends. Germline CDR1 is LGHNA and CDR2 is YSLEER. The CDR3 protein is CASSPTSRDYGYTF. CDR3 DNA sequence: TGCGCCAGCAGCCCCACAAGCAGAGACTATGGCTACACCTTC.

The gene calls are TRBV7-2 and TRBJ1-4; unclear D gene. The germline V gene encodes CDR1 SGHTA and CDR2 FQGNSA. CDR3 length: 13 residues. V was cut by 5 bases and J by 4 bases, with 8 bases left in between. The CDR3 region has the DNA TGTGCCAGCAGCAGGATACTTAATGAAAAACTGTTTTTT. It specifies CASSRILNEKLFF. The whole variable domain, filled in from reference TRBV7-2 and TRBJ1-4, reads GAGVSQSPSNKVTEKGKDVELRCDPISGHTALYWYRQSLGQGLEFLIYFQGNSAPDKSGLPSDRFSAERTGGSVSTLTIQRTQQEDSAVYLCASSRILNEKLFFGSGTQLSVL.

The chain employs TRBV9 and TRBJ2-7; D is perhaps TRBD2 (6 bases). CDR1 SGDLS and CDR2 YYNGEE come from the germline V gene. V lost 0 bases and J lost 6, with 13 bases in between. The CDR3 has 14 residues. DNA for the CDR3: TGTGCCAGCAGCGTAGACCCGGGACTCGGCGAGCAGTACTTC. It encodes CASSVDPGLGEQYF.

V and J are TRBV7-3 and TRBJ2-1; perhaps TRBD1 as D (6 bases). Trimming cost V 4 bases and J 3 bases, with 7 bases left between them. The CDR3 loop spans 13 amino acids. The germline V gene encodes CDR1 SGHTA and CDR2 FQGTGA. The CDR3, as DNA: TGTGCCAGCAGCTCGGACAGCTACAATGAGCAGTTCTTC. Amino acids: CASSSDSYNEQFF.

This rearrangement joins TRBV25-1 to TRBJ2-7; the D call may be TRBD1 or TRBD2 (5 bases each). V was pared by 2 bases and J by 2 bases, with 10 bases between. Germline values: CDR1 MGHDK, CDR2 SYGVNS. The CDR3 runs to 14 residues. This CDR3 is CASSEGTYPYEQYF. The CDR3 DNA reads TGTGCCAGCAGTGAAGGGACGTACCCCTACGAGCAGTACTTC.

The chain has TRBV18 and TRBJ1-1; 7 positions match TRBD1. The V and J ends lost 6 bases and 4 bases, in that order; junction bases with no gene match: 8. From germline, CDR1 is KGHSH and CDR2 LQKENI. CDR3 length: 14 amino acids. In nucleotides, the CDR3 is TGTGCCAGCTCCCGCCGGGGGGACAGCACTGAAGCTTTCTTT. Its protein is CASSRRGDSTEAFF.

The rearrangement uses TRBV6-5 and TRBJ2-5; 9 bases fit TRBD1. Germline trimming cut 5 bases from V and 3 bases from J; bases unmatched to any gene: 7. Germline CDR1 is MNHEY and CDR2 is SVGAGI. The CDR3 has 15 residues. The CDR3 sequence: CASSATGTGKETQYF. The CDR3 DNA follows: TGTGCCAGCAGTGCCACCGGGACAGGGAAAGAGACCCAGTACTTC.

The V call is TRBV5-4, the J call TRBJ1-6; D gene uncertain. The V gene lost 0 bases and the J gene lost 0 bases, with 7 bases spanning the gap. CDR1 and CDR2 (germline): SGHNT, YYREEE (reference sequence). There are 16 residues in the CDR3. CDR3 DNA sequence: TGTGCCAGCAGCTTGGGGGAAAGCTCCTATAATTCACCCCTCCACTTT. Its translation: CASSLGESSYNSPLHF. The full variable domain, in which reference TRBV5-4 and TRBJ1-6 provide the parts outside the CDR3, is ETGVTQSPTHLIKTRGQQVTLRCSSQSGHNTVSWYQQALGQGPQFIFQYYREEENGRGNFPPRFSGLQFPNYSSELNVNALELDDSALYLCASSLGESSYNSPLHFGNGTRLTVT.

This clone was seen once. The rearrangement links TRBV9 to TRBJ2-5; tentatively, D is TRBD2 (5 bases). Per germline, CDR1 SGDLS and CDR2 YYNGEE. Trimming pared 0 bases from V and 2 bases from J, leaving 17 bases between. This CDR3 has 17 residues. CDR3 region: CASSVGPTTSNQETQYF. CDR3 sequence (DNA): TGTGCCAGCAGCGTAGGTCCCACTACTAGTAATCAAGAGACCCAGTACTTC.

The rearrangement uses TRBV5-1 and TRBJ1-4; unclear D gene. Trimming pared 0 bases from V and 4 bases from J, leaving 10 bases between. CDR1 SGHRS and CDR2 YFSETQ come from the germline V gene. The CDR3 runs 15 residues. CDR3 protein: CASSLGVGGNEKLFF. As DNA, the CDR3 is TGCGCCAGCAGCTTGGGCGTCGGTGGTAATGAAAAACTGTTTTTT.

The CDR3 DNA reads as TGCGCCAGCAGCCAAGATCCAGCGGGAGGCCTCTACAATGAGCAGTTCTTC. Residues: CASSQDPAGGLYNEQFF. The gene calls are TRBV4-3 and TRBJ2-1; 9 bases map to TRBD2. This CDR3 has 17 residues. Germline V gene data show CDR1 as LGHNA and CDR2 as YSLEER. J was trimmed by 3 bases and V by 0 bases; bases with no gene match: 6.

The gene calls are TRBV7-9 and TRBJ2-1; 9 bases align to TRBD2. This CDR3 comprises 15 residues. Germline V gene lookup returns CDR1 SEHNR and CDR2 FQNEAQ (reference sequence). V trimming: 4 bases; J trimming: 7 bases; junction bases outside the gene matches: 8. The DNA of the CDR3 is TGTGCCAGCAGCTCATCCGGCGGGAGGGCTAATGAGCAGTTCTTC. Its translation is CASSSSGGRANEQFF.

The chain is built from TRBV10-3 and TRBJ1-6; 7 bases are a match to TRBD1. Germline CDR1 ENHRY, CDR2 SYGVKD. V was pared by 0 bases and J by 10 bases, with 9 bases of the junction left unmatched. The CDR3 is 16 amino acids. The CDR3 reads CAISESGNRGGSPLHF. CDR3 coding DNA: TGTGCCATCAGTGAGTCTGGCAACAGGGGTGGGTCACCCCTCCACTTT.

The CDR3 here is CASRRGGQSYGYTF. The CDR3, as DNA: TGTGCCAGCAGAAGGGGGGGACAGAGCTATGGCTACACCTTC. The V gene is TRBV6-5, the J gene TRBJ1-2, with 7 bases aligning to TRBD1. The V gene's germline CDR1 is MNHEY and CDR2 SVGAGI. Unmatched junction bases numbered 8, after V lost 6 bases and J lost 4 bases. The length of the CDR3 is 14 residues.

This sequence joins TRBV19 and TRBJ2-1; 11 nucleotides align to TRBD2. With V trimmed by 7 bases and J by 7 bases, 12 bases remained unmatched. The germline CDR1 and CDR2 sequences are LNHDA and SQIVND (reference sequence). The CDR3 loop spans 16 amino acids. The CDR3 coding sequence is TGTGCCAGTACCCCGGTTAGCGGGAGGGCTGTGAATGAGCAGTTCTTC. Its protein product is CASTPVSGRAVNEQFF.

The J gene is TRBJ2-2, the V gene TRBV6-6, with TRBD2 identical over 8 bases. The CDR3 spans 13 residues. Germline V gene sequence: CDR1 MNHNY, CDR2 SVGAGI (reference sequence). V was clipped by 5 bases and J by 7 bases; unmatched bases: 3. The CDR3 bases are TGTGCCAGCAGTCTAGGGACTAGCGGGGAGCTGTTTTTT. It is translated as CASSLGTSGELFF.

This rearrangement joins TRBV7-9 to TRBJ1-1; D uncertain. The germline V gene encodes CDR1 SEHNR and CDR2 FQNEAQ (reference sequence). The CDR3 runs to 14 residues. V was shortened by 4 bases and J by 3 bases, with 12 bases between the two germline ends. The CDR3 sequence is CASSWVGRYTEAFF. The CDR3 bases are TGTGCCAGCAGCTGGGTAGGCAGATACACTGAAGCTTTCTTT.